This TCR beta chain was identified in a study of Graves' ophthalmopathy and Graves' hyperthyroidism. This clonotype showed up many times. For repertoire sequencing, the TCR beta CDR3 regions were amplified from RNA transcripts. Second-round multiplex PCR came after a first-round RT-PCR that employed HTBI primers. TCRdb reanalysed the multiplex PCR reads using MiXCR and keeps one entry per CDR3 protein. The data show 600,000 to 700,000 distinct CDR3 sequences, 35% to 45% seen once. The V gene end was trimmed by 3 bases and the J gene end by 4 bases; junction bases not matched to a gene: 7. CDR3 size: 14 residues. CDR1 is DFQATT and CDR2 is SNEGSKA in the germline V gene (reference sequence).

Sample: peripheral blood. This TCR was recovered from an adult man with Graves' ophthalmopathy. The V and J genes are TRBV20-1 and TRBJ1-2, with 8 bases lining up with TRBD1. The CDR3 sequence: CSARVAGGAYGYTF. CDR3 coding DNA: TGCAGTGCTAGGGTCGCAGGGGGCGCCTATGGCTACACCTTC.